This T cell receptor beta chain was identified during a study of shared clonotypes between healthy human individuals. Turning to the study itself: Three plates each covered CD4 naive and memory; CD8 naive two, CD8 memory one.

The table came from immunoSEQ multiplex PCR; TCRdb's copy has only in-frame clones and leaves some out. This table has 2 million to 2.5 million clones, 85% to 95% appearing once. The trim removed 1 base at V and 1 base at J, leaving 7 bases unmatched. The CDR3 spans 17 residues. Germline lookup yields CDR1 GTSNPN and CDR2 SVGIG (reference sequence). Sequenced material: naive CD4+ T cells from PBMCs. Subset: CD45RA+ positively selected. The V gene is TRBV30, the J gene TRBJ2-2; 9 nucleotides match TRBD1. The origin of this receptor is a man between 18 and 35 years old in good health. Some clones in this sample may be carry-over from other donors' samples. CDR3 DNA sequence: TGTGCCTGGAGTGCTCAACCGGGACAGGGGAACACCGGGGAGCTGTTTTTT. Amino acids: CAWSAQPGQGNTGELFF.